The T cell receptor beta chain under discussion was sequenced for a study of Ad26.COV2.S vaccination and SARS-CoV-2 variants (dated by TCRdb to about 2021). At the level of the whole study: Donors in the vaccine arm were drawn from COV1001, a phase I-IIa trial of Ad26.COV2.S in healthy adults that was multicentre, randomized, double-blind and placebo-controlled. Ad26.COV2.S was administered intramuscularly at a dose of 5x10^10 or 1x10^11 viral particles, either as one shot or as two shots given 56 days apart. Blinding of investigators to trial group allocation was maintained during experiments and outcome assessment. Sequencing of the TCRbeta repertoire served to evaluate the specificity and breadth of SARS-CoV-2-reactive T cell receptors following Ad26.COV2.S vaccination. A total of some 30 samples were included in the TCR-sequenced set, comprising some 20 Ad26.COV2.S vaccine recipients, 5 placebo recipients and 8 SARS-CoV-2 convalescent individuals. Trial participants were randomized into five groups of five, in which low-dose or high-dose Ad26.COV2.S was given once or twice, or placebo was given on both occasions. On the study overall, not on this receptor specifically: Non-spike TCR breadth was comparable between vaccine and placebo recipients, consistent with the vaccine containing only spike. Substantial breadth of spike-specific CD8+ and CD4+ T cell responses was reported after vaccination. According to the authors, total T cell responses may have been underestimated by the TCR breadth and depth analyses. The study was not powered for comparison of responses between vaccine doses or regimens. Compared with placebo recipients, Ad26.COV2.S recipients showed higher spike-specific TCR breadth (P = 0.0014).

What this sample's treatment or condition label stands for: roughly 20 received Ad26.COV2.S at low or high dose, single or two shots; a few received placebo; per-sample allocation not given. Repertoires of vaccine and placebo recipients were sequenced from samples collected on day 63 after the first injection. Between 29 July and 7 August 2020, Cohort 1b enrolled about two dozen adults aged 18-55 years at one site in Boston, USA. Ad26.COV2.S consisted of a replication-incompetent adenovirus type 26 vector by which a prefusion-stabilized SARS-CoV-2 spike protein from the original Wuhan strain was expressed. Including cysteine and phenylalanine, the CDR3 has 15 amino acids. CDR3 DNA only is kept here, 45 bases in frame from base 1. Clipping removes 7 bases from V and 3 bases from J, with 9 as the unmatched junction base count. From a lookup of the germline V gene, CDR1 and CDR2 are KGHSH and LQKENI.

The immunoSEQ Assay was used to sequence TCRbeta CDR3 regions. After extraction, genomic DNA underwent amplification by bias-controlled multiplex PCR, followed by high-throughput sequencing. Per the original workflow: Collapsing and filtering of sequences were performed to quantify the absolute abundance of each unique TCRbeta CDR3 region. T cell fraction was estimated by normalizing TCRbeta template counts to usable DNA, which was measured by amplifying reference genes present in all nucleated cells. Repertoire TCRs were annotated as SARS-CoV-2-specific when V gene, CDR3 amino acid sequence and J gene were exactly matched to a known reactive TCR set. The reference SARS-CoV-2 TCR set was derived from MIRA and filtered for enrichment in COVID-19-positive ImmuneCODE repertoires, a step that removed public or cross-reactive TCRs. Using the MIRA antigens, annotated TCRs were further analysed by specific ORF or by position within an ORF. Breadth was defined as annotated unique rearrangements over total unique productive rearrangements; depth was the summed frequency of those rearrangements. Two-sided Wilcoxon rank-sum tests were applied when comparing TCR breadth between groups. The immuneACCESS repertoire file appears here via TCRdb, limited to in-frame rearrangements. These files lack a portion of the clones; in checked studies, under half of the deficit traces to unresolved V genes, and the cause of the others is not known. V and J calls and clone size are those listed in that table; D and trimming were worked out from the DNA. The sample table records some 340,000 clones; roughly 86% of these occur just once. The leading ten clones occupy more than 1.5% of the sample.

Concerning this clone: Its antigen remains undetermined. Base quality data are lacking; no much larger clone is found one base away.

The source of this sequence is a person aged 18-65 years who received the Ad26.COV2.S COVID-19 vaccine or a placebo. The source was peripheral blood, collected in a trial of Ad26.COV2.S vaccine versus placebo. The rearranged segments are TRBV18 and TRBJ1-1; 9 middle bases align to TRBD1. The CDR3 loop reads CASLSQGAFDTEAFF. At the DNA level, the sequence is TGTGCCAGCTTGTCACAGGGGGCTTTTGACACTGAAGCTTTCTTT.